This passage covers 4 T cell receptor beta chains from one sample sequenced in a study of blood T cells in healthy people across ages. Alongside a J-beta primer mix, a sample-barcoded 5' primer served in a second PCR lasting about 6 to 11 cycles. TCRdb itself ran the 5' RACE reads through MiXCR, one entry per CDR3 protein. The table has some 750,000 distinct CDR3 sequences, roughly 20% seen once. Source material: blood. These receptors were taken from a man in his 70s in good health.

The chain has TRBV7-3 and TRBJ2-1; the D is unclear. Per the germline V gene, CDR1 is SGHTA and CDR2 is FQGTGA. Trimming stripped 2 bases from V and 5 bases from J, with 10 bases between. This CDR3 contains 14 residues. The DNA for the CDR3 is TGTGCCAGCAGCTTAGACCCAAGTCACAATGAGCAGTTCTTC. Its protein is CASSLDPSHNEQFF. The full variable domain, its missing parts supplied by reference TRBV7-3 and TRBJ2-1, is GAGVSQTPSNKVTEKGKYVELRCDPISGHTALYWYRQSLGQGPEFLIYFQGTGAADDSGLPNDRFFAVRPEGSVSTLKIQRTERGDSAVYLCASSLDPSHNEQFFGPGTRLTVL.

This clonotype has a handful of counts. V usage is TRBV12-3 or TRBV12-4 and J usage is TRBJ1-1; D gene ambiguous. This CDR3 comprises 13 residues. The V end lost 1 base, the J end lost 3 bases, and 6 bases lay between the germline ends. CDR3 in amino acids: CASSLDLYTEAFF. CDR3 in DNA: TGTGCCAGCAGTTTAGATCTGTACACTGAAGCTTTCTTT.

The chain carries TRBV5-1 and TRBJ1-4; TRBD1 is a possible D gene (5 bases). Germline loops: CDR1 SGHRS, CDR2 YFSETQ. CDR3 length equals 15 residues. Trimming left V 3 bases short and J 4 bases short, with 13 bases between. The CDR3 is CASSYNGHSNEKLFF. The CDR3 DNA sequence: TGCGCCAGCAGCTACAACGGACACAGTAATGAAAAACTGTTTTTT.

The sample holds a few counts of this clonotype. The chain carries TRBV7-2 and TRBJ2-1; D remains unclear. Matching the DNA end better, TRBJ2-5 makes the J call doubtful. The CDR3 is 13 residues long. Germline V gene lookup returns CDR1 SGHTA and CDR2 FQGNSA. CDR3 sequence reads: CASSTRTRETQYF. The CDR3, as DNA: TGTGCCAGCAGCACCCGGACCAGGGAGACCCAGTACTTC.